The 18 T cell receptor beta chains below all came from one sample that was sequenced in a study of blood T cell repertoires in COVID-19. Profiling relied on immunoSEQ multiplex PCR, and the TCRdb table lists in-frame clones only, not all of them. Of about 140,000 clones listed, almost 90% were seen once; the top ten hold 1.5%. Sequences were obtained from peripheral blood. These receptors originate from a woman in her sixties with acute or convalescent COVID-19.

The J gene is TRBJ2-3, the V gene TRBV4-3; 7 bases line up with TRBD2. CDR1 and CDR2 from the germline V gene are LGHNA and YSLEER. The CDR3 spans 13 residues. The trim removed 8 bases at V and 5 bases at J, leaving 7 bases unmatched. The DNA for the CDR3 is TGCGCCAGCGGCGCGGGGGTTGGAGATACGCAGTATTTT. Translated, it gives CASGAGVGDTQYF.

The table lists this clone with a few counts. The chain recombines TRBV2 with TRBJ2-7, with TRBD1 as a possible D gene (5 bases). The CDR3 length is 16 residues. V lost 2 bases to trimming and J lost 3 bases, with 17 bases between them. Looked up from germline, CDR1 is SNHLY and CDR2 is FYNNEI. In nucleotides, the CDR3 is TGTGCCAGCAGTGAACCTGGACATAGACGACTCTACGAGCAGTACTTC. Translated, it gives CASSEPGHRRLYEQYF.

This clone was seen more than once but under ten times. The CDR3 nucleotides are TGTGCGGCGGGACTGCCCATTTTAGAGACCCAGTACTTC. Translation: CAAGLPILETQYF. This chain uses TRBV6-6 with TRBJ2-5; maybe TRBD2 (6 bases). CDR1 is MNHNY and CDR2 is SVGAGI in the germline V gene (reference sequence). This CDR3 comprises 13 residues.

This clone turned up a few times. This chain links TRBV7-2 with TRBJ1-3; D unclear. The CDR3 extends over 13 amino acids. Trimming pared 11 bases from V and 0 bases from J, leaving 11 bases between. The germline CDR1 and CDR2 sequences are SGHTA and FQGNSA. In nucleotides, the CDR3 is TGTGCCGGTGGAGATAGCTCTGGAAACACCATATATTTT. Translated, it gives CAGGDSSGNTIYF.

The rearrangement joins TRBV7-3 to TRBJ2-5; D perhaps matches TRBD2 (6 bases). Germline V gene sequence: CDR1 SGHTA, CDR2 FQGTGA. Trimming left V 5 bases short and J 5 bases short, with 12 bases between. This CDR3 spans 13 amino acids. The CDR3 spells CASSLERGETQYF. CDR3 sequence (DNA): TGTGCCAGCAGCCTAGAACGGGGGGAGACCCAGTACTTC.

The chain recombines TRBV4-1 with TRBJ1-3; no definite D call. Germline V gene data show CDR1 as MGHRA and CDR2 as YSYEKL. The CDR3 spans 15 residues. Trimming stripped 3 bases from V and 1 base from J, with 10 bases between. The DNA of the CDR3 is TGCGCCAGCAGCCAGGAGTCTCTTTCTGGAAACACCATATATTTT. This gives the protein CASSQESLSGNTIYF.

The rearrangement joins TRBV9 to TRBJ2-6; D is undetermined. The V end was cut by 4 bases, the J end by 3 bases, with 14 bases between. The germline gives CDR1 SGDLS, CDR2 YYNGEE. CDR3 length: 16 residues. For the CDR3, the DNA is TGTGCCAGCAGCCTCTTGTCGAGTTTTGGGGCCAACGTCCTGACTTTC. This sequence encodes CASSLLSSFGANVLTF.

The chain combines TRBV7-3 with TRBJ2-3; 9 nucleotides line up with TRBD1. Trimming cost V 7 bases and J 0 bases; bases outside gene matches: 11. The CDR3 contains 17 residues. Germline CDR1 is SGHTA and CDR2 is FQGTGA. The CDR3 here is CASNGQTGGASTDTQYF. CDR3 DNA: TGTGCCAGCAACGGACAAACAGGGGGCGCGAGCACAGATACGCAGTATTTT. Looking up the rest from reference TRBV7-3 and TRBJ2-3 gives the full variable domain: GAGVSQTPSNKVTEKGKYVELRCDPISGHTALYWYRQSLGQGPEFLIYFQGTGAADDSGLPNDRFFAVRPEGSVSTLKIQRTERGDSAVYLCASNGQTGGASTDTQYFGPGTRLTVL.

The rearrangement joins TRBV5-1 to TRBJ1-6; D is unresolved. Germline V gives CDR1 SGHRS, CDR2 YFSETQ. The CDR3 runs 14 residues. The V gene lost 3 bases and the J gene lost 8 bases, with 12 bases spanning the gap. The CDR3 sequence is CASSSAGRDSPLHF. DNA for the CDR3: TGCGCCAGCAGCTCCGCCGGGAGGGATTCACCCCTCCACTTT. Full variable domain (rest looked up from reference TRBV5-1 and TRBJ1-6): KAGVTQTPRYLIKTRGQQVTLSCSPISGHRSVSWYQQTPGQGLQFLFEYFSETQRNKGNFPGRFSGRQFSNSRSEMNVSTLELGDSALYLCASSSAGRDSPLHFGNGTRLTVT.

The chain combines TRBV14 with TRBJ1-2, with no clear D. The CDR3 spans 13 residues. Germline-derived CDR1 and CDR2 are SGHDN and FVKESK. Trimming shortened V by 1 base and J by 1 base, and 4 bases separated the two germline ends. The CDR3 sequence: CASSQGLNYGYTF. The DNA of the CDR3 is TGTGCCAGCAGCCAAGGACTTAACTATGGCTACACCTTC. Combining the CDR3 with reference TRBV14 and TRBJ1-2 gives the whole variable domain EAGVTQFPSHSVIEKGQTVTLRCDPISGHDNLYWYRRVMGKEIKFLLHFVKESKQDESGMPNNRFLAERTGGTYSTLKVQPAELEDSGVYFCASSQGLNYGYTFGSGTRLTVV.

The chain employs TRBV19 and TRBJ1-4, with a possible D match to TRBD1 (5 bases). The V end was cut by 5 bases, the J end by 5 bases, with 18 bases between. In germline, CDR1 is LNHDA, CDR2 SQIVND (reference sequence). This CDR3 is built from 16 residues. The chain's CDR3 is CASSRIIRAHNEKLFF. CDR3 nucleotide sequence: TGTGCCAGTAGTCGCATTATCAGGGCCCACAATGAAAAACTGTTTTTT.

The V gene is TRBV15, the J gene TRBJ2-2; D remains ambiguous. Trimming took off 6 bases at V and 5 bases at J, with 13 bases between the two ends. From germline, CDR1 is LNHNV and CDR2 YYDKDF (reference sequence). This CDR3 is 14 amino acids long. The DNA for the CDR3 is TGTGCCACCAGGTTGACGACTTTTACCGGGGAGCTGTTTTTT. This encodes CATRLTTFTGELFF.

The chain has TRBV3-1 (or the pseudogene TRBV3-2) and TRBJ2-3; TRBD2 is a possible D gene (6 bases). The CDR3 has 17 residues. From germline, CDR1 is LGHDT and CDR2 YNNKEL (reference sequence). The V gene lost 6 bases and the J gene lost 0 bases, with 19 bases spanning the gap. The CDR3 nucleotides are TGTGCCAGCAGTCCAAGGGGCGCGGGACTCAGCACAGATACGCAGTATTTT. It yields the protein CASSPRGAGLSTDTQYF.

This rearrangement joins TRBV3-1 (or the pseudogene TRBV3-2) to TRBJ1-5, with unresolved D. CDR1 and CDR2 (germline): LGHDT, YNNKEL (reference sequence). Deletions cut 4 bases from V and 6 bases from J, with 7 bases between. This CDR3 spans 12 amino acids. The CDR3 nucleotides are TGTGCCAGCAGCCTTGAGGGTCAGCCCCAGCATTTT. Its translation is CASSLEGQPQHF.

V is TRBV7-6 and J is TRBJ2-5, with TRBD2 identical over 12 bases. Looked up from germline, CDR1 is SGHVS and CDR2 is FNYEAQ. The CDR3 length is 15 residues. Trimming cost V 2 bases and J 5 bases; bases outside gene matches: 3. In nucleotides, the CDR3 is TGTGCCAGCAGCTTAACTAGCGGGGGGAAGGAGACCCAGTACTTC. This codes for CASSLTSGGKETQYF.

The J gene is TRBJ1-5, the V gene TRBV3-1 (or the pseudogene TRBV3-2), with a possible D match to TRBD1 (6 bases). V was trimmed by 2 bases and J by 1 base, leaving 6 bases between them. The CDR3 extends over 14 amino acids. Looked up from germline, CDR1 is LGHDT and CDR2 is YNNKEL (reference sequence). CDR3 in DNA: TGTGCCAGCAGCCAAACAGGGAGCAATCAGCCCCAGCATTTT. Residues: CASSQTGSNQPQHF.

The chain employs TRBV15 and TRBJ1-4, with D possibly matching TRBD1 (5 bases). The CDR3 runs 16 residues. V was shortened by 4 bases and J by 4 bases, with 16 bases between the two germline ends. Germline loops: CDR1 LNHNV, CDR2 YYDKDF (reference sequence). CDR3 sequence: CATSTRQGGYNEKLFF. The CDR3 nucleotides read TGTGCCACCAGCACGAGGCAGGGAGGGTATAATGAAAAACTGTTTTTT.

The V and J genes are TRBV29-1 and TRBJ1-2, with no clear D. The CDR3 loop spans 12 amino acids. CDR1 SQVTM and CDR2 ANQGSEA come from the germline V gene. Between the trimmed V and J ends, which lost 4 bases and 4 bases, there was a span of 10 bases. CDR3 loop: CSVGAESYGYTF. For the CDR3, the DNA is TGCAGCGTTGGGGCCGAGAGCTATGGCTACACCTTC. Filled out from reference TRBV29-1 and TRBJ1-2, the complete variable domain reads SAVISQKPSRDICQRGTSLTIQCQVDSQVTMMFWYRQQPGQSLTLIATANQGSEATYESGFVIDKFPISRPNLTFSTLTVSNMSPEDSSIYLCSVGAESYGYTFGSGTRLTVV.